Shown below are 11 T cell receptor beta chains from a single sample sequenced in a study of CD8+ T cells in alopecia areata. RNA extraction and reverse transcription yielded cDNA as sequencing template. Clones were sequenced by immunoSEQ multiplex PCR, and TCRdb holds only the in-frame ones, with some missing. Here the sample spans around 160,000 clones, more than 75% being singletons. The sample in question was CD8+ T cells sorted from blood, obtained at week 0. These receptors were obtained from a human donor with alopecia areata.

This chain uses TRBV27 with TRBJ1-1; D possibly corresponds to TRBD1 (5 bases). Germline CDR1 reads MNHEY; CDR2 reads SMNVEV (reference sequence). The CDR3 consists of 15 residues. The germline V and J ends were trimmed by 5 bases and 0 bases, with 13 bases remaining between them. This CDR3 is CASSTRTPMNTEAFF. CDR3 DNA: TGTGCCAGCAGTACCAGGACACCCATGAACACTGAAGCTTTCTTT.

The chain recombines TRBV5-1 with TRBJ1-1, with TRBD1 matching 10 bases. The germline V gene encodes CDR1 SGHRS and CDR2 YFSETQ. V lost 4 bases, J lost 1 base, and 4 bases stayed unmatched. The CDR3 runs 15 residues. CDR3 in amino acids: CASSHGQGGNTEAFF. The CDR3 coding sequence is TGCGCCAGCAGCCACGGACAGGGGGGGAACACTGAAGCTTTCTTT.

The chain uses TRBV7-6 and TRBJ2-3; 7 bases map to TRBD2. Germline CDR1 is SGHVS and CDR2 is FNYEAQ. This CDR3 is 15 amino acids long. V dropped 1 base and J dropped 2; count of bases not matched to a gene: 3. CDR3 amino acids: CASSLGAGDTDTQYF. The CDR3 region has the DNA TGTGCCAGCAGCTTAGGGGCGGGGGACACAGATACGCAGTATTTT.

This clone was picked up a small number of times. The CDR3 loop is CASSGPSYEQYF. The CDR3, as DNA: TGTGCCAGCAGCGGTCCCTCCTACGAGCAGTACTTC. The V call is TRBV11-2, the J call TRBJ2-7; D is unresolved. V was clipped by 5 bases and J by 0 bases, with 5 bases between them. Looked up from germline, CDR1 is SGHAT and CDR2 is FQNNGV. The CDR3 spans 12 residues.

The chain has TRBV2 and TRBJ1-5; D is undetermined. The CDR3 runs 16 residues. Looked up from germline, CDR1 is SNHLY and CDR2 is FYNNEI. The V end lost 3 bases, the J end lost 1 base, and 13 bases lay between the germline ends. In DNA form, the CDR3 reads TGTGCCAGCAGTGATCCCCCGGTTACCAGCAATCAGCCCCAGCATTTT. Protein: CASSDPPVTSNQPQHF.

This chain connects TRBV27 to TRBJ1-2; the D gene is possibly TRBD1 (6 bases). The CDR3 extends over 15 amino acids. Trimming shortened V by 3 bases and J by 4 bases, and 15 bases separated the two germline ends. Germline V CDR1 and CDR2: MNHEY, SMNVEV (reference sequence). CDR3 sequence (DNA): TGTGCCAGCAGTTTTGTCCCGGGGGCCGGCTATGGCTACACCTTC. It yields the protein CASSFVPGAGYGYTF.

The CDR3 here is CASSPATGGATWGYTF. CDR3 sequence (DNA): TGCGCCAGCAGCCCCGCGACAGGGGGCGCGACTTGGGGCTACACCTTC. V is TRBV4-1 and J is TRBJ1-2; TRBD1 matches at 10 bases. The CDR3 has 16 amino acids. J was trimmed by 8 bases and V by 4 bases; bases with no gene match: 13. From germline, CDR1 is MGHRA and CDR2 YSYEKL.

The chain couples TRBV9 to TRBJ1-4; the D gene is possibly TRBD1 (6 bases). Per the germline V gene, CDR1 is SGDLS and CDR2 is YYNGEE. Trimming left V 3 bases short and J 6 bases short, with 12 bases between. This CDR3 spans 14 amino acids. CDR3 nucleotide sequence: TGTGCCAGCAGCGGAACAGGGACGGATGAAAAACTGTTTTTT. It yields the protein CASSGTGTDEKLFF.

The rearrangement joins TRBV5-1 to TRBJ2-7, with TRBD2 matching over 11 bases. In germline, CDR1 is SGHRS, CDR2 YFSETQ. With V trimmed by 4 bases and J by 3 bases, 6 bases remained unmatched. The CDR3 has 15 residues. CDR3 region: CASSPSGTSGYEQYF. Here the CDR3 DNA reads TGCGCCAGCAGCCCTAGCGGGACTAGCGGCTACGAGCAGTACTTC.

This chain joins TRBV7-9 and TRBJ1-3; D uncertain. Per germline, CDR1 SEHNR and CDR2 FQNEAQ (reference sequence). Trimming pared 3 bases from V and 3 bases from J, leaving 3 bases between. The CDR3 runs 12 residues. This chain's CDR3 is CASSFGGNTIYF. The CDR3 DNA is TGTGCCAGCAGCTTCGGTGGAAACACCATATATTTT.

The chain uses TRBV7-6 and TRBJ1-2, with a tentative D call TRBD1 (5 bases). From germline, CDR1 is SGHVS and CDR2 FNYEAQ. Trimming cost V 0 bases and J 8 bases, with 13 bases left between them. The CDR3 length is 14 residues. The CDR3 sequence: CASSLADDRSGYTF. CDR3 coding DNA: TGTGCCAGCAGCTTAGCCGATGACAGATCGGGCTACACCTTC.